This TCR beta chain stems from a study of cytomegalovirus exposure and HLA in healthy donors (dated by TCRdb to the late 2010s). For the study in its entirety: In an earlier analysis of under 750 of the donors, around 290 Gb of sequence data and some 100 million unique TCR beta sequences from 150 million to 200 million T cells were reported. Roughly 310 gigabases of sequencing data and roughly 90 million unique TCR sequences were included in an early release covering roughly 600 HLA-typed donors. Of the roughly 400 genotyped donors, about 80% fell in the genetic ancestry cluster associated with self-reported Caucasian donors. The aim of the study was to test whether cataloging public T cell receptors could identify signatures of past pathogen exposure. The study profiled the T cell repertoires of under 700 subjects by immunosequencing and related them to cytomegalovirus serostatus. In addition to the first cohort of approximately 650 subjects, a separate validation cohort of under 150 different subjects was used. To predict cytomegalovirus infection status, the study combined high-throughput TCR immunosequencing, statistical association of individual TCRs with disease status, and machine learning. A later analysis re-examined previously published TCR beta repertoires from 600 to 700 donors and added high-resolution HLA genotyping to investigate patterns of TCR occurrence. Rather than using new phenotypic data, the later analysis identified candidate immune exposures from TCR beta sequences and from how often those sequences occurred across donors. To decide whether each TCR beta V gene segment behaved as functional or pseudogenic, an earlier analysis of nearly 600 of the donors relied on high-throughput TCR beta sequencing. Donor age, sex, ethnicity and CMV serostatus were compiled alongside the repertoire data. A later genetic analysis used genome-wide SNP genotypes for about 60% of the roughly 700 donors, treating that subset as a discovery cohort. All discovery cohort repertoires had been generated on a single sequencing platform. HLA typing included class I and class II loci at four-digit resolution. The number of donors typed differed by locus, with roughly 620-640 for A, B, C, DRB1 and DQB1, roughly 550 for DQA1, 600 to 610 for DPA1, and 400 to 490 for DPB1. Five DR-DQ haplotypes were treated as single units for association and clustering because of strong linkage in the cohort. Among 300 to 450 genotyped donors of the cohort, an average of roughly 240,000 unique TCR beta nucleotide sequences were sequenced per donor, about a sixth of them non-productive. Results the study describes overall, beyond this receptor: Specific HLA alleles were associated with 18,000 or so TCR beta sequences at a false discovery rate of 0.05 in a later analysis. The classifier was reported to diagnose cytomegalovirus status with high specificity and sensitivity in both the original and validation cohorts. In the study, some 160 TCR beta chains were listed as associated with cytomegalovirus. A later genetic analysis reported fewer N-insertions in productive TCRs among donors in an Asian-associated ancestry cluster than the roughly 700-donor mean. In this cohort, only TCR beta chains were sequenced, and detectable features were limited by the absence of alpha or paired-chain data. The only immune exposure information available for the cohort was CMV serostatus. According to a later analysis, most CMV-associated TCR beta chains appeared to be HLA-restricted, and the HLA associations seemed to be driven largely by CMV exposure. A cluster of highly shared sequence variants was judged likely to be a technical artifact of the sequencing pipeline. Broadly in line with IMGT annotations, most TCR beta V segments showed up in productive rearrangements about 87% or about 30% of the time in an earlier analysis of roughly 590 of the donors. According to the authors, the approach could potentially be generalized to other disease states and immunological phenotypes. HLA typing was unavailable for some donors at each locus, so association tests used only the typed subset. Because counts were too low, about 18 rarely observed V segments, including chromosome 9 orphons, were excluded from the earlier analysis of 587 of the donors. A further reported finding was that TCR beta sequences accurately predicted the HLA-A and HLA-B alleles for most subjects in the first cohort. Several of the top co-occurrence clusters appeared to be linked to parvovirus B19, influenza, CMV and Epstein-Barr virus, according to a later analysis. A later analysis found that HLA-associated TCR beta chains were more clonally expanded and had lower generation probabilities than equally common non-associated chains. Correlated functional status among segregating V segments might reflect linkage disequilibrium, but an unknown experimental factor could not be ruled out. While some public TCRs were present in many individuals, most TCR sequences turned up only very rarely across donors. The presence/absence analyses assumed that sequencing depth was roughly uniform across donors, and that assumption may not be true. According to a later analysis, TCR association rates differed among HLA loci, with DRB1 alleles showing the most associated TCRs and HLA-C alleles showing the fewest. In vitro tests confirmed that a few of the cytomegalovirus-associated TCR beta chains recognize cytomegalovirus antigens. In a later genetic analysis, a missense DCLRE1C variant was associated with V-gene and J-gene trimming of TCR beta chains, and the association was replicated in an independent cohort. When HLA alleles, especially DR and DQ, strongly co-occurred, attributing TCR associations to individual alleles was difficult.

This clone was seen more than once but under ten times. Its antigen is not yet known. No qualities accompany the bases; no much larger clone lies one base away. The cohort comprised some 730 healthy bone marrow donors. All cohort members were sampled while nominally healthy, although unrecorded immune exposures were likely present. The donor was CMV seronegative and belonged to the group of 350 or so seronegative cohort members. A peripheral blood sample was collected from each donor, and TCR beta sequencing was performed on peripheral blood mononuclear cells. The Qiagen DNeasy Blood Extraction Kit was used to extract genomic DNA from the blood cell samples. The protocol used for the library was the immunoSEQ multiplex PCR assay. A mixture of 60 forward primers for TCR Vbeta segments and 13 reverse primers for TCR Jbeta segments was used in the multiplex PCR. The CDR3 region of rearranged TCR beta genes was amplified from genomic DNA by a multiplex PCR assay. The Illumina HiSeq System was used to sequence the amplified TCR beta libraries as 87-base-pair reads. The paper's data handling went like this. A later analysis counted approximately 74 million unique TCR beta chains across the 600 to 850 repertoires, and 9.5 million to 11 million of these chains were shared by at least two donors. A nearest-neighbor algorithm error-corrected the raw reads and collapsed the reads into unique sequences, merging closely related sequences to remove PCR and sequencing errors. Alignment of CDR3 sequences to IMGT reference sequences was used to assign V, D and J gene segments. For a sequence to be retained, at least a six-nucleotide match to both a V gene segment and a J gene segment was required. Rearrangements were called productive when the CDR3 lacked stop codons and stayed in frame with V and J; all others were non-productive. CDR3 was defined according to IMGT convention as the region running from the second conserved V-encoded cysteine to the conserved J-encoded phenylalanine. The earlier analysis of some 600 of the donors excluded sequences that lacked an unambiguous match to a single V gene segment. In an earlier analysis of a few hundred of the donors, a V segment was called functional when productive rearrangements were above 56.7%, and segregating when the standard deviation between donors exceeded 5%. A statistical classification framework was built for diagnosing cytomegalovirus status from the catalog of TCR beta chain sequences. A later analysis assigned V and J genes by comparing TCR nucleotide sequences with IMGT/GENE-DB human TR gene sequences. Using the TCRdist pipeline, a later analysis assigned CDR3 sequences along with most-parsimonious VDJ recombination scenarios. In a later analysis, each TCR beta chain was defined by its CDR3 amino acid sequence together with its V-gene family, and reads lacking a unique V-gene family were excluded. In a later analysis, 450 to 600 highly shared, low-generation-probability nucleotide sequences were removed to address suspected cross-contamination and a sequencing artifact. In a later analysis, a clonal expansion index was calculated for each public chain from normalized within-repertoire ranks of inferred template counts. In a later analysis, generation probabilities were computed with a VDJ recombination model fitted to out-of-frame rearrangements, and the resulting probabilities were checked against IGoR. Hypergeometric tests were used in a later analysis to score TCR-TCR, TCR-HLA and TCR-CMV co-occurrence, with a repertoire-size bias correction applied to the TCR pairs. False discovery rates were estimated in a later analysis by permuting HLA or CMV assignments 20 times. A later analysis grouped co-occurring TCRs with DBSCAN, adding TCRdist sequence similarity when clustering within HLA-allele-positive subsets. Repertoires with fewer than 30,000 or more than 120,000 public chains were left out of co-occurrence clustering, as were five repertoires with anomalous nucleotide sharing. Imported from immuneACCESS, the table was reduced by TCRdb to in-frame sequences with V and J called. These copies leave out some clones; in studies compared against another copy, an unresolved V gene accounts for under half, and the cause of the remainder is not known. V, J and clone size were drawn from that table, and D and trimming were deduced from the DNA. This sample lists about 110,000 clones; approximately 58% were detected once. The ten largest make up about 2.2% of the sample.

The TCR comes from a woman aged 25 to 39 in good health and CMV-seronegative. Sequencing was done on a sample of PBMCs.

The CDR3 reads CASSPGQGLETQYF. The nucleotide sequence reads TGTGCCAGCAGCCCGGGACAGGGTCTCGAGACCCAGTACTTC. The rearranged segments are TRBV28 and TRBJ2-5; 9 bases in the junction line up with TRBD1. Trimming leaves V shorter by 6 bases and J shorter by 5 bases, with the junction holding 7 bases beyond the gene matches. As encoded in the germline V gene, CDR1 is MDHEN while CDR2 is SYDVKM. Taken from cysteine to phenylalanine, the CDR3 has 14 residues. Here the CDR3 DNA is all that survives: 42 bases in frame from base 1.